The rows below give T cell receptor beta chains drawn from one sample of a study of cytotoxic CD8 clonotypes in ibrutinib-treated CLL. TCRdb's copy holds only in-frame clones and misses some; the assay was immunoSEQ multiplex PCR. The sample has under 300,000 clones, 76% seen once. The sample was PBMCs, taken at disease progression, from a patient treated with ibrutinib. The receptors stem from a human donor with chronic lymphocytic leukemia. Both conserved end residues are part of each CDR3. Each record gives: J gene, V gene, CDR3 protein.

J gene: TRBJ2-7; V gene: TRBV7-8; CDR3 protein: CASSFTLRYEQYF
J gene: TRBJ2-7; V gene: TRBV7-2; CDR3 protein: CASSWGGSYEQYF
J gene: TRBJ2-3; V gene: TRBV19; CDR3 protein: CASSTGLAGGSDTQYF
J gene: TRBJ2-3; V gene: TRBV27; CDR3 protein: CASSWRQSTDTQYF
J gene: TRBJ2-3; V gene: TRBV10-1; CDR3 protein: CASSSNRATRRTIDTQYF
J gene: TRBJ2-3; V gene: TRBV5-1; CDR3 protein: CASNGLAGDTQYF
J gene: TRBJ2-1; V gene: TRBV18; CDR3 protein: CASSPPFGGGFNEQFF
J gene: TRBJ2-1; V gene: TRBV29-1; CDR3 protein: CSVARTPGQVSVEQFF
J gene: TRBJ2-5; V gene: TRBV4-1; CDR3 protein: CASSQVRLVGVETQYF
J gene: TRBJ2-1; V gene: TRBV4-1; CDR3 protein: CASSSRRGYEQFF
J gene: TRBJ2-2; V gene: TRBV7-9; CDR3 protein: CASSPDRPGELFF
J gene: TRBJ2-7; V gene: TRBV5-6; CDR3 protein: CASSRDNSYEQYF
J gene: TRBJ2-1; V gene: TRBV5-1; CDR3 protein: CASSLDREIDEQFF
J gene: TRBJ1-2; V gene: TRBV19; CDR3 protein: CASTPGSYYGYTF
J gene: TRBJ2-5; V gene: TRBV9; CDR3 protein: CASSGGPEQETQYF
J gene: TRBJ2-5; V gene: TRBV20-1; CDR3 protein: CSARGETQYF
J gene: TRBJ1-2; V gene: TRBV28; CDR3 protein: CASRRTGHSLGGYTF
J gene: TRBJ1-5; V gene: TRBV2; CDR3 protein: CASRITGQEPQHF
J gene: TRBJ1-2; V gene: TRBV28; CDR3 protein: CASSYSQNYGYTF
J gene: TRBJ2-3; V gene: TRBV4-1; CDR3 protein: CASSQGTGGPTDTQYF
J gene: TRBJ1-1; V gene: TRBV15; CDR3 protein: CATSRASEAFF
J gene: TRBJ1-2; V gene: TRBV28; CDR3 protein: CASRLDGGYTF
J gene: TRBJ2-7; V gene: TRBV28; CDR3 protein: CASARLASYEQYF
J gene: TRBJ2-3; V gene: TRBV6-4; CDR3 protein: CASRVGDRLTDTQYF
J gene: TRBJ2-5; V gene: TRBV7-9; CDR3 protein: CASSPRGLAGEQETQYF
J gene: TRBJ2-5; V gene: TRBV14; CDR3 protein: CASRPAGRPRTQYF
J gene: TRBJ1-5; V gene: TRBV18; CDR3 protein: CASSPGTGVLNQPQHF
J gene: TRBJ1-2; V gene: TRBV4-1; CDR3 protein: CASSQPYRGLYGYTF
J gene: TRBJ2-1; V gene: TRBV19; CDR3 protein: CASSPTGAWYNEQFF
J gene: TRBJ1-1; V gene: TRBV7-2; CDR3 protein: CASSTGQGSAEAFF
J gene: TRBJ1-2; V gene: TRBV15; CDR3 protein: CATSSRAGGGYTF
J gene: TRBJ2-7; V gene: TRBV4-1; CDR3 protein: CASSRPGLEQYF
J gene: TRBJ1-1; V gene: TRBV5-1; CDR3 protein: CASSRPGAKNTEAFF
J gene: TRBJ2-7; V gene: TRBV6-5; CDR3 protein: CASRRTSGRSEQYF
J gene: TRBJ2-5; V gene: TRBV5-1; CDR3 protein: CASSSQTGIQETQYF
J gene: TRBJ2-3; V gene: TRBV5-1; CDR3 protein: CASSLGRSTDTQYF
J gene: TRBJ2-1; V gene: TRBV18; CDR3 protein: CASSLRTSGGAIDEQFF
J gene: TRBJ2-7; V gene: TRBV5-1; CDR3 protein: CASSKGAKQGSEQYF
J gene: TRBJ2-1; V gene: TRBV15; CDR3 protein: CATSREALRGPYNEQFF
J gene: TRBJ2-7; V gene: TRBV10-1; CDR3 protein: CASSEGGTASYEQYF
J gene: TRBJ2-1; V gene: TRBV7-9; CDR3 protein: CASSLGTNEQFF
J gene: TRBJ1-1; V gene: TRBV7-3; CDR3 protein: CASSPGQGSMEAFF
J gene: TRBJ2-1; V gene: TRBV9; CDR3 protein: CASSGPTGPLASYEQFF
J gene: TRBJ2-5; V gene: TRBV4-3; CDR3 protein: CASSQEGRAGTQYF
J gene: TRBJ2-3; V gene: TRBV6-1; CDR3 protein: CASSPSSGGAYTQYF
J gene: TRBJ2-7; V gene: TRBV5-5; CDR3 protein: CASSPVPTYEQYF
J gene: TRBJ2-1; V gene: TRBV6-5; CDR3 protein: CASSYAGLAGAGEQFF
J gene: TRBJ2-7; V gene: TRBV10-1; CDR3 protein: CASSEGQRSYEQYF
J gene: TRBJ1-5; V gene: TRBV10-2; CDR3 protein: CASQRTDSNQPQHF
J gene: TRBJ1-6; V gene: TRBV28; CDR3 protein: CASSYAGILHF
J gene: TRBJ1-2; V gene: TRBV7-9; CDR3 protein: CASSQVGGVNYGYTF
J gene: TRBJ2-7; V gene: TRBV7-8; CDR3 protein: CASSLMGTGLYEQYF
J gene: TRBJ2-5; V gene: TRBV2; CDR3 protein: CASSVARNSIAAIYF
J gene: TRBJ2-7; V gene: TRBV7-9; CDR3 protein: CASSFRNPYEQYF